Sequencing of this TCR beta chain was carried out in a study of blood T cells in healthy people across ages. This CDR3 is built from 15 residues. V shed 5 bases, J shed 5 bases, and the junction held 11 bases outside the gene matches. Germline lookup yields CDR1 SEHNR and CDR2 FQNEAQ (reference sequence). Primed by a sample-barcoded 5' primer and a J-beta primer mix, a second PCR proceeded for roughly 7 to 11 cycles. From the 5' RACE reads, TCRdb called clonotypes with MiXCR, one entry per CDR3 protein. The sample holds 1.8 million or so distinct CDR3 sequences; 35% to 50% are singletons and the top ten take 23%.

The source material was blood. This TCR was sampled from a human donor in good health. The genes are TRBV7-9 and TRBJ1-2, with 7 positions matching TRBD1. The CDR3 sequence is CASSQRDSLRYGYTF. CDR3 in DNA: TGTGCCAGCAGCCAGCGGGACAGCCTGAGGTATGGCTACACCTTC.